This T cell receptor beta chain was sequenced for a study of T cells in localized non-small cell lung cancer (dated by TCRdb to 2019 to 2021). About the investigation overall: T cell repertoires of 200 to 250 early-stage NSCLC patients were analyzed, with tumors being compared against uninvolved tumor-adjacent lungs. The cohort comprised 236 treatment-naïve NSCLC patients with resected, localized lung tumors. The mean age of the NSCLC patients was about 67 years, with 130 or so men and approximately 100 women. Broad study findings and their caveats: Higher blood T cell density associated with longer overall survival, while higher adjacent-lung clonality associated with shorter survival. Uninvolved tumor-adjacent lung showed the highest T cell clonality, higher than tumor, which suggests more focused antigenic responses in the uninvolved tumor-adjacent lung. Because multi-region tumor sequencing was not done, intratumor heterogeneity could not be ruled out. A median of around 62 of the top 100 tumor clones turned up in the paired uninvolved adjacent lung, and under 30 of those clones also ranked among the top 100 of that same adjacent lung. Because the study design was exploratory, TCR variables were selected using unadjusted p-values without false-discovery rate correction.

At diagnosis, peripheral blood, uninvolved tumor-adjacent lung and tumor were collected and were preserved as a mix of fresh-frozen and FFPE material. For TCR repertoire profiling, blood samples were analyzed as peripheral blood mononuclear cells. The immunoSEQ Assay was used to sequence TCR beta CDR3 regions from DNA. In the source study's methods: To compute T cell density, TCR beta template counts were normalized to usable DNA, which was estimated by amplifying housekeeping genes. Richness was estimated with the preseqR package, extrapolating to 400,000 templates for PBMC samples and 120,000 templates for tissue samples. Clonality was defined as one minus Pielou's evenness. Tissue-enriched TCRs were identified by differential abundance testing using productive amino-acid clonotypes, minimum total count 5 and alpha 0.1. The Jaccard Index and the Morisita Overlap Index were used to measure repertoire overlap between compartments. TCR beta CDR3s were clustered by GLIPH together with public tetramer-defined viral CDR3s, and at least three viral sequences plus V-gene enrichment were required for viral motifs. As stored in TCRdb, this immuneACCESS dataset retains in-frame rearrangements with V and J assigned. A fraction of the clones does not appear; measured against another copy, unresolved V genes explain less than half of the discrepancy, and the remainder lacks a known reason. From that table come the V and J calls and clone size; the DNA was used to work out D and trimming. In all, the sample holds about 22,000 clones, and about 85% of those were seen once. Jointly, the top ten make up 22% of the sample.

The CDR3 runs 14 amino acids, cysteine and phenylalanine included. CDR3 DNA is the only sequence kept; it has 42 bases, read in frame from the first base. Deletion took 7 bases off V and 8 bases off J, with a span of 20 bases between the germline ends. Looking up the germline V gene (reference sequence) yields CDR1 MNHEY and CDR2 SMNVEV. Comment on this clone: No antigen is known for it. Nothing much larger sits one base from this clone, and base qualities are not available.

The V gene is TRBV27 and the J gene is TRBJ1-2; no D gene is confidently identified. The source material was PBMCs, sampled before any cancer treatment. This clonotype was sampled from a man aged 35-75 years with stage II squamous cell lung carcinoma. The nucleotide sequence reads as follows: TGTGCCAGCACGGCCAGCCCGCGTGTCGAGGGCTACACCTTC. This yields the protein CASTASPRVEGYTF.